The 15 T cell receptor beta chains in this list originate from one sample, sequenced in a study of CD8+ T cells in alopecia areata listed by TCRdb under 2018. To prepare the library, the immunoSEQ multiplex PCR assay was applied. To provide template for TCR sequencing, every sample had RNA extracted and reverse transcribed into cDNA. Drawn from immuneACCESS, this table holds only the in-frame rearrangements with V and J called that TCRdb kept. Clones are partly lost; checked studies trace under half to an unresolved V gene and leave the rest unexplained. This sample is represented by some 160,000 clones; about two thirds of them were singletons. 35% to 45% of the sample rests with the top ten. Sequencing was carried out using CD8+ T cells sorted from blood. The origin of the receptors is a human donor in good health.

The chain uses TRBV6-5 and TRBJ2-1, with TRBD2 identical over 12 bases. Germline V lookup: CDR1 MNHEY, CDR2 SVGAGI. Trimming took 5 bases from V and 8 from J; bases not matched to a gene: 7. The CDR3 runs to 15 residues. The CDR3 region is CASSQTSGSKDEQFF. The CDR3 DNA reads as TGTGCCAGCAGTCAGACTAGCGGGAGTAAGGATGAGCAGTTCTTC.

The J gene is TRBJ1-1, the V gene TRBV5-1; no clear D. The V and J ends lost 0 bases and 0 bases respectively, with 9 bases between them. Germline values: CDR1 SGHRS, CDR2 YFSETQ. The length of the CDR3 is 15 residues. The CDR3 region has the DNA TGCGCCAGCAGCTTGGCGGGCAGCATGAACACTGAAGCTTTCTTT. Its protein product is CASSLAGSMNTEAFF.

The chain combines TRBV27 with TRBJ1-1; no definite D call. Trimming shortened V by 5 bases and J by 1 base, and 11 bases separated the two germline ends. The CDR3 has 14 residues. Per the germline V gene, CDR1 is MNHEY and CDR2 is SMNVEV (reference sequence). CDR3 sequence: CASSTLGRNTEAFF. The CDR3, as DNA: TGTGCCAGCAGTACCTTAGGGAGGAACACTGAAGCTTTCTTT.

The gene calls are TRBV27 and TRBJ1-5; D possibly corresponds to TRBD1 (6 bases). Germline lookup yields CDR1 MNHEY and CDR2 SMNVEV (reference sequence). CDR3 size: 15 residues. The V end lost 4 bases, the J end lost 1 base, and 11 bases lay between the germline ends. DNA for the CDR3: TGTGCCAGCAGTTCGGACAGCCTCAGCAATCAGCCCCAGCATTTT. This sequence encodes CASSSDSLSNQPQHF.

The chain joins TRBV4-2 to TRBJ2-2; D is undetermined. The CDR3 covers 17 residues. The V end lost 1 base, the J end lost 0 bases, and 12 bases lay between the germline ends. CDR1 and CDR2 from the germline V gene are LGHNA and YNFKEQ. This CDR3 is CASSQVLAAANTGELFF. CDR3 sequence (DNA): TGTGCCAGCAGCCAAGTTTTGGCGGCCGCGAACACCGGGGAGCTGTTTTTT.

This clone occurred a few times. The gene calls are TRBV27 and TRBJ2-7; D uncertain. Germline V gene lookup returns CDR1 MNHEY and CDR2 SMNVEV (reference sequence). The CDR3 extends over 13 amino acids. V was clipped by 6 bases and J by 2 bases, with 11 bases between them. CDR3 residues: CASRPLGAYEQYF. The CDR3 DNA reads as TGTGCCAGCAGGCCCTTAGGAGCCTACGAGCAGTACTTC.

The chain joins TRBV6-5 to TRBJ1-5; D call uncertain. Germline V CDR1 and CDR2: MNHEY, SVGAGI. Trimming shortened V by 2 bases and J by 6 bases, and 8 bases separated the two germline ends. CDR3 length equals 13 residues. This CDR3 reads CASSYAKGQPQHF. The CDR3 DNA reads TGTGCCAGCAGTTACGCGAAGGGTCAGCCCCAGCATTTT.

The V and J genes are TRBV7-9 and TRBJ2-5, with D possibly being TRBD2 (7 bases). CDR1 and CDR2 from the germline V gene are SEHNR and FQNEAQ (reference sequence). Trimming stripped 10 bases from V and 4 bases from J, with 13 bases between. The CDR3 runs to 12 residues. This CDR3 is CATQGGGETQYF. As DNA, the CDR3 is TGTGCCACCCAAGGGGGGGGAGAGACCCAGTACTTC.

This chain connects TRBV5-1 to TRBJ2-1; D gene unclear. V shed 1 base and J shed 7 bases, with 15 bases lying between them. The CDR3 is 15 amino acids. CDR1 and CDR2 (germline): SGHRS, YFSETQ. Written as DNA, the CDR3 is TGCGCCAGCAGCTTGAGAACTCTTTCGGCGAATGAGCAGTTCTTC. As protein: CASSLRTLSANEQFF. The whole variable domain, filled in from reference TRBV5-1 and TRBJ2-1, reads KAGVTQTPRYLIKTRGQQVTLSCSPISGHRSVSWYQQTPGQGLQFLFEYFSETQRNKGNFPGRFSGRQFSNSRSEMNVSTLELGDSALYLCASSLRTLSANEQFFGPGTRLTVL.

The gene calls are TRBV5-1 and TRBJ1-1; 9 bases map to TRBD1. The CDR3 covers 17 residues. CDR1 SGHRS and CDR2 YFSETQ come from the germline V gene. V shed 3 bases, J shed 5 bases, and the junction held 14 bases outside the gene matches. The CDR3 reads CASSWGPGQGDQTEAFF. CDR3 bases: TGCGCCAGCAGCTGGGGACCGGGACAGGGTGATCAAACTGAAGCTTTCTTT.

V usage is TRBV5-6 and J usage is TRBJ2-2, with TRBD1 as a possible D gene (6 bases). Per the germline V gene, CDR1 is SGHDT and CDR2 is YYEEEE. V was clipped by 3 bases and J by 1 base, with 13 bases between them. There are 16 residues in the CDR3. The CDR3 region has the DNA TGTGCCAGCAGCTCAGGGGACAACATGAACACCGGGGAGCTGTTTTTT. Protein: CASSSGDNMNTGELFF.

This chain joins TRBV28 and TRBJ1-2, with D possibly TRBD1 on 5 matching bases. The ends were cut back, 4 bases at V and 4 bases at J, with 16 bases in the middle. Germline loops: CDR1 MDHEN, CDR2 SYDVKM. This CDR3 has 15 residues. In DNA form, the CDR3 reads TGTGCCAGCAGTTCAGTAAGGACACCTTCCTATGGCTACACCTTC. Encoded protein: CASSSVRTPSYGYTF.

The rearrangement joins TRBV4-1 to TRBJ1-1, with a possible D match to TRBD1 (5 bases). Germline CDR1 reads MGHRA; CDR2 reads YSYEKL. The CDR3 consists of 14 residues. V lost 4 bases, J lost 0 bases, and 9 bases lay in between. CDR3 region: CASSPTGVNTEAFF. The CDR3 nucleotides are TGCGCCAGCAGCCCCACGGGGGTGAACACTGAAGCTTTCTTT.

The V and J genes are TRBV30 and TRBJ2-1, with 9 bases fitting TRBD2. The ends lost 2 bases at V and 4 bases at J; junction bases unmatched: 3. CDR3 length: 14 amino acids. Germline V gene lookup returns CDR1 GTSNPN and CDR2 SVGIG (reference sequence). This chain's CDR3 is CAWSKLAGYNEQFF. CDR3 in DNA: TGTGCCTGGAGTAAACTAGCGGGTTACAATGAGCAGTTCTTC.

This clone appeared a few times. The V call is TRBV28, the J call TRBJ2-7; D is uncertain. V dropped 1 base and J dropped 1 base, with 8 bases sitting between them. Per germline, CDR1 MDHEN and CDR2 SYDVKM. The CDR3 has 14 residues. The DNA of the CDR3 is TGTGCCAGCAGTTTATCGGAAATATCCTACGAGCAGTACTTC. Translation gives CASSLSEISYEQYF.